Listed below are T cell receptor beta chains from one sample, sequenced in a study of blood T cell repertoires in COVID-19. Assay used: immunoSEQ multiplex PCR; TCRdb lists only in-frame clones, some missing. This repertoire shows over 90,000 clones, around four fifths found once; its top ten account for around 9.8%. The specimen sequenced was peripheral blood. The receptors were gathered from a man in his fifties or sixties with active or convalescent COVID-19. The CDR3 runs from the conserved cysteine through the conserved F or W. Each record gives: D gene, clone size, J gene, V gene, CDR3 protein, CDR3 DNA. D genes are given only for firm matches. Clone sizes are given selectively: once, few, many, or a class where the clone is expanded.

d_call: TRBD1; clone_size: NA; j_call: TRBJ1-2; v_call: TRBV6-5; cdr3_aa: CASSYLYRGDYGYTF; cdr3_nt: TGTGCCAGCAGTTACCTTTACAGGGGTGACTATGGCTACACCTTC
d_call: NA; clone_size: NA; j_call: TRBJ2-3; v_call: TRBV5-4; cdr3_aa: CASSSPGGPTGTDTQYF; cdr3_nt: TGTGCCAGCAGCTCCCCAGGGGGGCCGACTGGGACAGATACGCAGTATTTT
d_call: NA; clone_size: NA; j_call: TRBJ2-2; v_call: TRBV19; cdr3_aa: CASIKRRGVTGELFF; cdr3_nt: TGTGCCAGTATTAAAAGACGGGGAGTCACCGGGGAGCTGTTTTTT
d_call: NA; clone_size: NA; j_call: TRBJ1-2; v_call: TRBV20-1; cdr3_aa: CSASSGNYGYTF; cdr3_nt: TGCAGTGCTAGTTCGGGGAACTATGGCTACACCTTC
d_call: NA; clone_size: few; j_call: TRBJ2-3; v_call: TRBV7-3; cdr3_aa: CASSLSVGGTQYF; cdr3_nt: TGTGCCAGCAGCTTAAGTGTAGGAGGGACGCAGTATTTT
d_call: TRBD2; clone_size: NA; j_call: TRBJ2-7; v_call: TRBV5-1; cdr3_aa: CASSLTSSGSLHEQYF; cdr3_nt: TGCGCCAGCAGCTTGACCTCTAGCGGGAGTCTCCACGAGCAGTACTTC
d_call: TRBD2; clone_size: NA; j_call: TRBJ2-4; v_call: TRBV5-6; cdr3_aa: CASSLEGRERNIQYF; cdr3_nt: TGTGCCAGCAGCTTGGAAGGGCGGGAGAGAAACATTCAGTACTTC
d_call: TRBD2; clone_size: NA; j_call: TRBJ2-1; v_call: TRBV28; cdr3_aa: CATDEGTSGYNEQFF; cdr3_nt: TGTGCCACCGACGAGGGGACTAGCGGGTACAATGAGCAGTTCTTC
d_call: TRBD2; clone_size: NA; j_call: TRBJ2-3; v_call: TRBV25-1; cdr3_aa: CASARFGTNTDTQYF; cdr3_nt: TGTGCCAGCGCCAGGTTCGGGACTAACACAGATACGCAGTATTTT
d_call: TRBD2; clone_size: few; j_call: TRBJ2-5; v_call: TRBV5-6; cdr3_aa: CASSSLLARETQYF; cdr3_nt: TGTGCCAGCAGCTCATTACTAGCGCGGGAGACCCAGTACTTC
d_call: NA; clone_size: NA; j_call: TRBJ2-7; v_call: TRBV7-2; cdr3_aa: CASSLGTASYEQYF; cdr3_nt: TGTGCCAGCAGCTTAGGGACAGCCTCCTACGAGCAGTACTTC
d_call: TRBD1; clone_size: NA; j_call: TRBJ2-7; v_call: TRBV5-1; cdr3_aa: CASSLGTGGRVEQYF; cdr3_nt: TGCGCCAGCAGCTTGGGGACAGGGGGCCGGGTCGAGCAGTACTTC
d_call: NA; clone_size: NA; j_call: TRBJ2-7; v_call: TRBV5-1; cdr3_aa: CASSLVAGSYEQYF; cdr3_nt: TGCGCCAGCAGCTTGGTTGCAGGATCCTACGAGCAGTACTTC
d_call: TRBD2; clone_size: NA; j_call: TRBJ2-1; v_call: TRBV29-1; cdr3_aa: CSVSGTSGRASYNEQFF; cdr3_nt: TGCAGCGTTTCCGGGACTAGCGGGAGGGCATCCTACAATGAGCAGTTCTTC
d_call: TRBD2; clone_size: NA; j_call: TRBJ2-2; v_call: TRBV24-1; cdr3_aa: CATSLTGGTGELFF; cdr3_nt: TGTGCCACCAGTCTCACCGGGGGGACGGGGGAGCTGTTTTTT
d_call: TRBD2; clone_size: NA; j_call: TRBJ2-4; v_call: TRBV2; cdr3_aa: CASSELAGVCYF; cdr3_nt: TGTGCCAGCAGTGAACTAGCGGGAGTGTGTTACTTC
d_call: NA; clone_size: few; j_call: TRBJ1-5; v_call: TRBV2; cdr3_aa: CASHGVESQPQHF; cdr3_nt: TGTGCCAGCCACGGGGTGGAGAGTCAGCCCCAGCATTTT
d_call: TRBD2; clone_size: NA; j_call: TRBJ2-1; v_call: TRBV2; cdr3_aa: CASSEPLADNEQFF; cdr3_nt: TGTGCCAGCAGTGAGCCTCTAGCGGACAATGAGCAGTTCTTC
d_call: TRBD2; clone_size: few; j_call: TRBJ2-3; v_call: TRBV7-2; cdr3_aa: CASSTGLAGGFTDTQYF; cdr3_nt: TGTGCCAGCAGCACCGGACTAGCGGGAGGGTTCACAGATACGCAGTATTTT
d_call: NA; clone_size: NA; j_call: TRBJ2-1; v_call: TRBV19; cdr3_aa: CASSISGVYDEQFF; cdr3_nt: TGTGCCAGTAGTATCTCCGGGGTCTACGATGAGCAGTTCTTC
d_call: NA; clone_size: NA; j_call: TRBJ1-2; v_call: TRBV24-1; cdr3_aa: CATSGPPANYGYTF; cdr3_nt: TGTGCCACCAGTGGGCCACCCGCTAACTATGGCTACACCTTC
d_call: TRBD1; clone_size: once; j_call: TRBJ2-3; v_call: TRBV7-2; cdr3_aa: CASSPIGGASTDTQYF; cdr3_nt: TGTGCCAGCAGCCCAATAGGGGGCGCGAGCACAGATACGCAGTATTTT
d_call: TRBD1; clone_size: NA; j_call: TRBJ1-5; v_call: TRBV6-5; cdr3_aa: CASRRGQGNQPQHF; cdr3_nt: TGTGCCAGCAGGCGCGGACAGGGCAATCAGCCCCAGCATTTT
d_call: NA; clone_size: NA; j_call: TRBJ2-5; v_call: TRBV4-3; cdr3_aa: CASSQDLYRQETQYF; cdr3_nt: TGCGCCAGCAGCCAAGATCTGTACAGGCAAGAGACCCAGTACTTC
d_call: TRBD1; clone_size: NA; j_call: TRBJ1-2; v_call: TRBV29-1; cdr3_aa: CSVSDRGDGYTF; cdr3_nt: TGCAGCGTTTCGGACAGGGGGGATGGCTACACCTTC
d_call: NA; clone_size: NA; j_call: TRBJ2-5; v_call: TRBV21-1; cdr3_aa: CASEKGGQGASCRQETQYF; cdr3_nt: TGTGCCAGCGAAAAGGGGGGACAGGGGGCTTCTTGTCGCCAAGAGACCCAGTACTTC
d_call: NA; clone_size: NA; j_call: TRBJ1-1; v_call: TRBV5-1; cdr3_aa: CASSLSVGGSEAFF; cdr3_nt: TGCGCCAGCAGCTTGTCGGTCGGCGGATCCGAAGCTTTCTTT
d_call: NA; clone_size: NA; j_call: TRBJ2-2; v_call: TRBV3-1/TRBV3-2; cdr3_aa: CASSQVGGVPTGELFF; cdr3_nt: TGTGCCAGCAGCCAAGTCGGAGGGGTGCCCACCGGGGAGCTGTTTTTT
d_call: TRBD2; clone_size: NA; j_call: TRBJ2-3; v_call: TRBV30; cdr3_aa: CAWTTGTSGSTDTQYF; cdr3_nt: TGTGCCTGGACGACCGGGACTAGCGGAAGCACAGATACGCAGTATTTT
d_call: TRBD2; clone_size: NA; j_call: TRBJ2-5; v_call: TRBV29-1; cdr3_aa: CSAGLAGGWETQYF; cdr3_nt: TGCAGCGCTGGACTAGCGGGAGGGTGGGAGACCCAGTACTTC
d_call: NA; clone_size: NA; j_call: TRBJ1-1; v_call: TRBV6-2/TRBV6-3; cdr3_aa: CASSYSNGRSNTEAFF; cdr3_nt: TGTGCCAGCAGTTACTCGAACGGGAGGTCGAACACTGAAGCTTTCTTT
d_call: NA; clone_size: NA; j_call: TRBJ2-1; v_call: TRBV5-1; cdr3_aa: CASSRGGDYNEQFF; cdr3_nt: TGCGCCAGCAGCCGCGGCGGGGACTACAATGAGCAGTTCTTC
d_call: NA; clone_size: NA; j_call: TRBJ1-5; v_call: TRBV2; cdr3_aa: CASRDYSNQPQHF; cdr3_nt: TGTGCCAGCAGGGACTATAGCAATCAGCCCCAGCATTTT
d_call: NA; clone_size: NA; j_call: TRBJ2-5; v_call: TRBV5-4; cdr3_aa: CASSLSPSATYQETQYF; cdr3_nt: TGTGCCAGCAGCTTGAGCCCTAGCGCAACGTACCAAGAGACCCAGTACTTC
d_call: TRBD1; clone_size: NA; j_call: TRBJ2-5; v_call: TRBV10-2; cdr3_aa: CASSDLQGARETQYF; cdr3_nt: TGCGCCAGCAGTGACTTACAGGGGGCGAGGGAGACCCAGTACTTC
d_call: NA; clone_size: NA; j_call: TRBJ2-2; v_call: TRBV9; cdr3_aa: CASSVDLAINTGELFF; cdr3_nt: TGTGCCAGCAGCGTAGATCTAGCGATAAACACCGGGGAGCTGTTTTTT
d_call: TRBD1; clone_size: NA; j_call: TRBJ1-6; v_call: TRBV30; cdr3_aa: CAWSVSDRQNSPLHF; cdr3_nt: TGTGCCTGGAGTGTCTCGGACAGGCAAAATTCACCCCTCCACTTT
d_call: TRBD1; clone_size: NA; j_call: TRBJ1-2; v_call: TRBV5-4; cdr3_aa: CASSPQGVGAYGYTF; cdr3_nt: TGTGCCAGCAGCCCCCAGGGGGTGGGGGCCTATGGCTACACCTTC
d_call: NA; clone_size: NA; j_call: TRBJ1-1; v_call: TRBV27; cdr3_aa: CASSSAGVNTEAFF; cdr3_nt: TGTGCCAGCAGTTCCGCAGGGGTAAACACTGAAGCTTTCTTT
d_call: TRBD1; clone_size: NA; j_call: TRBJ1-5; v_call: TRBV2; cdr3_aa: CASSAQGGNQPQHF; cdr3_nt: TGTGCCAGCAGTGCACAGGGGGGAAATCAGCCCCAGCATTTT
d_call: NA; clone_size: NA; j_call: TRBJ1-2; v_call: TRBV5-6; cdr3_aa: CASSPDRRGYSGYTF; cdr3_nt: TGTGCCAGCAGTCCTGACAGGAGAGGGTATAGTGGCTACACCTTC
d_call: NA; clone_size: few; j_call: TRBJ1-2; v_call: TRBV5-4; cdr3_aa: CASSLGGEAGYTF; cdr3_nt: TGTGCCAGCAGCTTGGGAGGGGAGGCTGGCTACACCTTC
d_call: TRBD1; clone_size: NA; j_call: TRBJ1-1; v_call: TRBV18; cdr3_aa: CASGTGYEAFF; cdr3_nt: TGTGCCAGCGGGACAGGGTATGAAGCTTTCTTT
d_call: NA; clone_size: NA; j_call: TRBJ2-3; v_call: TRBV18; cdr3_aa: CASSPDNTDTQYF; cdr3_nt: TGTGCCAGCTCACCGGACAACACAGATACGCAGTATTTT
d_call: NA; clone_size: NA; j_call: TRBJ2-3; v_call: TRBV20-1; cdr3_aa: CSASPPSTDTQYF; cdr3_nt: TGCAGTGCTAGTCCCCCTAGCACAGATACGCAGTATTTT
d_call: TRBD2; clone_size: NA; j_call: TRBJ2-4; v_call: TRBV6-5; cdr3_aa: CASSLAGKNIQYF; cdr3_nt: TGTGCCAGCAGTTTAGCGGGGAAAAACATTCAGTACTTC
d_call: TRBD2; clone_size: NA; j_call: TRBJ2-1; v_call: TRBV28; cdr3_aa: CASSPLGLAGKHNEQFF; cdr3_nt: TGTGCCAGCAGTCCCCTCGGACTAGCGGGAAAACACAATGAGCAGTTCTTC
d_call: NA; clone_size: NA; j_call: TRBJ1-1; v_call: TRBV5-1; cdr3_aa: CASSVGQANTEAFF; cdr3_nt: TGCGCCAGCAGCGTGGGACAAGCGAACACTGAAGCTTTCTTT
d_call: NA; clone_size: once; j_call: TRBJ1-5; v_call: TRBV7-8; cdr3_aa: CASSSQRRRNQPQHF; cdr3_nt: TGTGCCAGCAGCTCTCAGCGGCGACGCAATCAGCCCCAGCATTTT
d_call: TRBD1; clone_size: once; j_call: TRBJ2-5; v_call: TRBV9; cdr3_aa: CASSVAAGGETQYF; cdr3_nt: TGTGCCAGCAGCGTAGCCGCAGGGGGAGAGACCCAGTACTTC
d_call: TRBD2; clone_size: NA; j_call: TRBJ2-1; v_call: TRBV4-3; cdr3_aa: CASSQVGLAPSDEQFF; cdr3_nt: TGCGCCAGCAGCCAAGTGGGACTAGCGCCGAGTGATGAGCAGTTCTTC
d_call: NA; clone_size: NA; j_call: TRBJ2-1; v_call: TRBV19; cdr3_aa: CASSPFAGLSYNEQFF; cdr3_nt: TGTGCCAGTAGCCCTTTCGCGGGACTTTCCTACAATGAGCAGTTCTTC
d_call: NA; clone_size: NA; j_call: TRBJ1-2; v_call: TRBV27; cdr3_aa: CASSTGGFPYGYTF; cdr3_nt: TGTGCCAGCAGTACGGGGGGGTTTCCCTATGGCTACACCTTC